The clone carrying this T cell receptor (beta chain) was found many times. V shed 6 bases and J shed 2 bases, with 14 bases lying between them. The CDR3 spans 14 residues. Germline loops: CDR1 MDHEN, CDR2 SYDVKM. The entry originates in a study of T cells in Graves' hyperthyroidism and ophthalmopathy. Amplification of TCR beta CDR3 regions was performed using RNA transcripts as template. In the first-round RT-PCR of the TCR CDR3, the HTBI primer set was used. TCRdb reanalysed the multiplex PCR reads using MiXCR and keeps one entry per CDR3 protein. The table has 640,000 or so distinct CDR3 sequences, about 15% seen once.

This sequence joins TRBV28 and TRBJ2-7, with D possibly TRBD2 on 6 matching bases. The receptor's source is a woman aged 40 to 55 with Graves' ophthalmopathy. Sequenced input: blood. The CDR3 DNA reads TGTGCCAGCAGCAACACCGGGGGTACCTACGAGCAGTACTTC. Translation gives CASSNTGGTYEQYF.